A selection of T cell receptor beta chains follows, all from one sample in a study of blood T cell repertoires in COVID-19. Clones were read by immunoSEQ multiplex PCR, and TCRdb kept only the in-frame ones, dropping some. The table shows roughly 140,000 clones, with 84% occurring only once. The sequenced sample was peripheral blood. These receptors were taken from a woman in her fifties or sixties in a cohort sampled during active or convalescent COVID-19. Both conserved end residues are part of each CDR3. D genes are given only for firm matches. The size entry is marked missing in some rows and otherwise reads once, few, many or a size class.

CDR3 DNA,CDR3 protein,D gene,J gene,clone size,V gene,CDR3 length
TGCGCCAGTCAAGCGGGGGACACCTATGGCTACACCTTC,CASQAGDTYGYTF,NA,TRBJ1-2,NA,TRBV5-1,13
TGTGCCAGCTCACCACCATGGACAAGAGAAAAACTGTTTTTT,CASSPPWTREKLFF,NA,TRBJ1-4,NA,TRBV18,14
TGTGCCAGCAGCTTAGTCAGTGGGGGGATTACAGATACGCAGTATTTT,CASSLVSGGITDTQYF,NA,TRBJ2-3,NA,TRBV7-2,16
TGTGCCAGCAGTTACAGTATAGCAGGGGCAGATACGCAGTATTTT,CASSYSIAGADTQYF,NA,TRBJ2-3,medium-sized,TRBV6-5,15
TGTGCCAGCAGTACCTCGGGAGGGAAGCTCTTCACCTCTGGAAACACCATATATTTT,CASSTSGGKLFTSGNTIYF,NA,TRBJ1-3,NA,TRBV6-2/TRBV6-3,19
TGTGCCAGCAGCTTAGCCGCGGACCGGGGGAGTAACACCATATATTTT,CASSLAADRGSNTIYF,NA,TRBJ1-3,NA,TRBV7-8,16
TGTGCCAGCAGCTTAGTCTCGTCCAGCGGGGTTTGGTATGAGCAGTTCTTC,CASSLVSSSGVWYEQFF,TRBD2,TRBJ2-1,NA,TRBV7-2,17
TGTGCCAGCAATCCCGGACAGGGGAAAAATGGCTACACCTTC,CASNPGQGKNGYTF,TRBD1,TRBJ1-2,once,TRBV2,14
TGCGCCAGCCACGAAGTAGCGGGGCCTCTCGGGGATACGCAGTATTTT,CASHEVAGPLGDTQYF,TRBD2,TRBJ2-3,NA,TRBV5-1,16
TGTGCCAGCAGCCAAGGAGGACAGGGAAAAACAACTAATGAAAAACTGTTTTTT,CASSQGGQGKTTNEKLFF,TRBD1,TRBJ1-4,NA,TRBV14,18
TGCAGCGTTGGTGGCACTAGCAATCAGCCCCAGCATTTT,CSVGGTSNQPQHF,NA,TRBJ1-5,many,TRBV29-1,13
TGTGCCAGCTCACCATCACAGGGGGGAGGCATTCAGTACTTC,CASSPSQGGGIQYF,TRBD1,TRBJ2-4,NA,TRBV18,14
TGTGCCAGCAGCCTCGTTGAGACCTACGAGCAGTACTTC,CASSLVETYEQYF,NA,TRBJ2-7,NA,TRBV2,13
TGTGCCAGCAGTTACACACGGACAGGGGGTAACTATGGCTACACCTTC,CASSYTRTGGNYGYTF,TRBD1,TRBJ1-2,NA,TRBV6-5,16
TGTGCCAGCAGCTTAGCGGGGAACACTGAAGCTTTCTTT,CASSLAGNTEAFF,NA,TRBJ1-1,NA,TRBV7-3,13
TGTGCCACCAGCAGAGATATTACGGGTACCTACGAGCAGTACTTC,CATSRDITGTYEQYF,NA,TRBJ2-7,NA,TRBV15,15
TGTGCCAGCAGCAATGCAGGAGCGGGGACAGCCAAAAACATTCAGTACTTC,CASSNAGAGTAKNIQYF,NA,TRBJ2-4,NA,TRBV21-1,17
TGTGCCAGCAGCTTAAATCCAGGGCTCACCGGGGAGCTGTTTTTT,CASSLNPGLTGELFF,NA,TRBJ2-2,few,TRBV7-3,15
TGTGCCAGCAGGGGACAATATAATCAGCCCCAGCATTTT,CASRGQYNQPQHF,NA,TRBJ1-5,NA,TRBV2,13
TGTGCCAGCTCCCTTCGACAGGCTCGGACCGATAATTCACCCCTCCACTTT,CASSLRQARTDNSPLHF,NA,TRBJ1-6,few,TRBV18,17
TGTGCCAGCAAAACAGGGTACGGGAATCAGCCCCAGCATTTT,CASKTGYGNQPQHF,NA,TRBJ1-5,NA,TRBV6-5,14
TGTGCCATCAGTGAGCCGACCGCGGAGGAAGGCTACACCTTC,CAISEPTAEEGYTF,NA,TRBJ1-2,NA,TRBV10-3,14
TGCGCCAGCAGCCAAGTTATAGGGGGCTTAGAGATGGCCCAGCATTTT,CASSQVIGGLEMAQHF,TRBD1,TRBJ1-5,NA,TRBV4-1,16
TGCCCCGGGGCGGGGGGGTACGACAATGAGCAGTTCTTC,CPGAGGYDNEQFF,NA,TRBJ2-1,NA,TRBV7-5,13
TGTGCCAGCAGCCCAAGACAGGGGACAAACACCGGGGAGCTGTTTTTT,CASSPRQGTNTGELFF,TRBD1,TRBJ2-2,NA,TRBV9,16
TGTGCCAGCAGCGACAGACACCCGAACACTGAAGCTTTCTTT,CASSDRHPNTEAFF,NA,TRBJ1-1,NA,TRBV7-3,14
TGTGCCAGATATAGACAGTTACACTCTGGAAACACCATATATTTT,CARYRQLHSGNTIYF,NA,TRBJ1-3,NA,TRBV6-7,15
TGTGCCTGGAGTGTTACCGGGACAGCGACCAATACGCAGTATTTT,CAWSVTGTATNTQYF,TRBD1,TRBJ2-3,NA,TRBV30,15
TGTGCCAGCAGCGGCAGGGGAACAGGACGCGGCTATGGCTACACCTTC,CASSGRGTGRGYGYTF,NA,TRBJ1-2,NA,TRBV5-5,16
TGTGCCTGGGTTACAGGGGGCTCCTACGAGCAGTACTTC,CAWVTGGSYEQYF,TRBD1,TRBJ2-7,NA,TRBV30,13
TGCGCCAGCAGCTTGGCCGGACAGGGGGGTAATGAGCAGTTCTTC,CASSLAGQGGNEQFF,TRBD1,TRBJ2-1,NA,TRBV5-1,15
TGTGCCAGCAGCCAAGGGGCCAGGGGAAATTCACCCCTCCACTTT,CASSQGARGNSPLHF,NA,TRBJ1-6,NA,TRBV7-3,15
TGTGCCAGTAGTATAAGGGGGCCTGAAGCTTTCTTT,CASSIRGPEAFF,TRBD1,TRBJ1-1,NA,TRBV19,12
TGTGCCAGCAGCTTTTGGGGGGGACAAGAGACCCAGTACTTC,CASSFWGGQETQYF,TRBD2,TRBJ2-5,once,TRBV5-5,14
TGCGCCAGCAGCTCCCAGGGACAGGGAGGCTACGAGCAGTACTTC,CASSSQGQGGYEQYF,TRBD1,TRBJ2-7,once,TRBV5-1,15
TGCAGTGGATCAGTCAACGGGGAGCTGTTTTTT,CSGSVNGELFF,NA,TRBJ2-2,NA,TRBV20-1,11
TGCGCCAGCAGCTCCCGGGACAGTCAGCATTCACCCCTCCACTTT,CASSSRDSQHSPLHF,TRBD1,TRBJ1-6,few,TRBV5-1,15
TGTGCCAGCAGCCAAGATATTGGGGACTCCATGCAGTACTTC,CASSQDIGDSMQYF,NA,TRBJ2-7,NA,TRBV3-1/TRBV3-2,14
TGTGCCATCGAGCTAGGTCCCGGGGAGCTGTTTTTT,CAIELGPGELFF,NA,TRBJ2-2,once,TRBV12-3/TRBV12-4,12
TGTGCCAGCTCACCACGATTGGTAGCGTCCGACACTGAAGCTTTCTTT,CASSPRLVASDTEAFF,NA,TRBJ1-1,NA,TRBV18,16